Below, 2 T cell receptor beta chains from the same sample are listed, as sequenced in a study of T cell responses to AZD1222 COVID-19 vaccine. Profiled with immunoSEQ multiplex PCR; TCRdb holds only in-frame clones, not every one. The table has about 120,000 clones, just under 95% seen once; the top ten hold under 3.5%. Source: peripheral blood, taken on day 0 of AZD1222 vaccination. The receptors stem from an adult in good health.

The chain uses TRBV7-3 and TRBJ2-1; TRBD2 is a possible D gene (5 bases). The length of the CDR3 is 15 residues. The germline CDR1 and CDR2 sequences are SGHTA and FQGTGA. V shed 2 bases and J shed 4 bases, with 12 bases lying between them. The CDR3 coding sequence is TGTGCCAGCAGCTTAGGCGGGCCCCTTTACAATGAGCAGTTCTTC. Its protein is CASSLGGPLYNEQFF.

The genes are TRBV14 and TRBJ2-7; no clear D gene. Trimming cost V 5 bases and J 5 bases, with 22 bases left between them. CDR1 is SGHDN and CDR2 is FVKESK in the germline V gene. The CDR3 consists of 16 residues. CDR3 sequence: CASSYGPPAVGHEQYF. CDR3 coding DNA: TGTGCCAGCAGCTACGGACCGCCGGCAGTCGGTCACGAGCAGTACTTC.